This T cell receptor beta chain was found in a study of control samples from healthy donors and cancer patients. Some clones are missing from TCRdb's copy, which holds only in-frame ones; the method was immunoSEQ multiplex PCR. The sample contains 190,000 or so clones, 90% to 95% of which appear only once. The clonotype comes from a man younger than 35 in good health. Sequencing was done on a sample of blood.

Written as DNA, the CDR3 is TGTGCCAGTAGTCCCCCATCTAGCAATCAGCCCCAGCATTTT. Translated, it gives CASSPPSSNQPQHF. This chain connects TRBV28 to TRBJ1-5; D is undetermined. Per the germline V gene, CDR1 is MDHEN and CDR2 is SYDVKM. This CDR3 region has 14 residues. V lost 9 bases to trimming and J lost 0 bases, with 12 bases between them. The full variable domain, its missing parts supplied by reference TRBV28 and TRBJ1-5, is DVKVTQSSRYLVKRTGEKVFLECVQDMDHENMFWYRQDPGLGLRLIYFSYDVKMKEKGDIPEGYSVSREKKERFSLILESASTNQTSMYLCASSPPSSNQPQHFGDGTRLSIL.